The subject of this entry is one T cell receptor (beta chain). Antigen: not known. This sample stems from a study of cytomegalovirus exposure and HLA in healthy donors. The study, taken as a whole, reports: Previous analysis showed most TCR beta V segments were productive about 90% or about 30% of the time.

This PCR relied on a set of 60 Vbeta primers and 13 Jbeta primers. Assay: immunoSEQ multiplex PCR; the TCRdb copy retains only in-frame clones and omits some. The repertoire holds about 110,000 clones, with over 65% as singletons. The CDR3 covers 14 residues. In germline, CDR1 is MNHEY, CDR2 SMNVEV (reference sequence). J was trimmed by 4 bases and V by 6 bases; bases with no gene match: 4. Sequenced material: PBMCs. The clonotype originates from a female donor in good health and CMV-seropositive. The gene calls are TRBV27 and TRBJ2-4, with 9 bases lining up with TRBD1. The CDR3 loop reads CASSYGTGKNIQYF. In nucleotides, the CDR3 is TGTGCCAGCAGCTACGGGACAGGGAAAAACATTCAGTACTTC.